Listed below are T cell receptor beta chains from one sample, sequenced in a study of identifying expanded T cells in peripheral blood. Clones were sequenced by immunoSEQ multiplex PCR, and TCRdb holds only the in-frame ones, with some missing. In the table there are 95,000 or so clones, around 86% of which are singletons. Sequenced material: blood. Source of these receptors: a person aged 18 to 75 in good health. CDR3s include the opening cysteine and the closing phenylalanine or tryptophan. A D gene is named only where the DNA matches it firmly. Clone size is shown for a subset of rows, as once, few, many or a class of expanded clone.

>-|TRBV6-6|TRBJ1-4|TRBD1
CAINRGQGGEKLFF
TGTGCCATCAACCGGGGTCAAGGGGGCGAAAAACTGTTTTTT
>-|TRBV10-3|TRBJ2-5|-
CAISGGGLRETQYF
TGTGCCATCAGTGGTGGGGGTTTGCGAGAGACCCAGTACTTC
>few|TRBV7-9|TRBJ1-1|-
CASSFGPAEAFF
TGTGCCAGCAGCTTTGGACCGGCAGAAGCTTTCTTT
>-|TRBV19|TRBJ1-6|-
CASRAGFNSPLHF
TGTGCCAGTAGAGCAGGGTTTAATTCACCCCTCCACTTT
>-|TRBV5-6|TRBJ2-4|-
CASGVLDGGFIQYF
TGTGCCAGCGGCGTACTGGACGGGGGATTCATTCAGTACTTC
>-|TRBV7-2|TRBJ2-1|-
CASSRYNEQFF
TGTGCCAGCAGCCGTTACAATGAGCAGTTCTTC
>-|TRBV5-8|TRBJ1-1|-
CASSLPFDGNTEAFF
TGTGCCAGCAGCTTGCCGTTCGACGGGAACACTGAAGCTTTCTTT
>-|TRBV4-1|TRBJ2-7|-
CASSQEGGSTYEQYF
TGCGCCAGCAGCCAAGAAGGGGGGTCCACCTACGAGCAGTACTTC
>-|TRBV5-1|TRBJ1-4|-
CASSLGQPAEKLFF
TGCGCCAGCAGCTTAGGGCAGCCAGCTGAAAAACTGTTTTTT
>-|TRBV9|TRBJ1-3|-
CASSVVPGSGNTIYF
TGTGCCAGCAGCGTAGTGCCGGGATCAGGAAACACCATATATTTT
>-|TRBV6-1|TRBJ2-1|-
CASREVEAHSYNEQFF
TGTGCCAGCAGGGAAGTGGAGGCCCACTCCTACAATGAGCAGTTCTTC
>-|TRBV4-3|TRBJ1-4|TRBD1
CASSQATGAREKLFF
TGCGCCAGCAGCCAAGCGACAGGGGCCCGTGAAAAACTGTTTTTT
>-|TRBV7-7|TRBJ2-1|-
CASSLNSYNEQFF
TGTGCCAGCAGCTTAAACTCCTACAATGAGCAGTTCTTC
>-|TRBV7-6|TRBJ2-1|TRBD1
CASSARDRAHEQFF
TGTGCCAGCAGCGCCCGGGACAGGGCACATGAGCAGTTCTTC
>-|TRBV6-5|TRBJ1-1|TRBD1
CASSLDRGFESFF
TGTGCCAGCAGCTTGGACAGGGGATTTGAGTCTTTCTTT
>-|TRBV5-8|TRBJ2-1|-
CASNPLGGHEQFF
TGTGCCAGCAACCCCCTCGGGGGGCATGAGCAGTTCTTC
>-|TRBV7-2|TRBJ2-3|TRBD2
CASSALGAGGPPLYF
TGTGCCAGCAGCGCCCTCGGGGCGGGGGGCCCGCCGCTGTATTTT
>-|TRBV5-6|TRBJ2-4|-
CASSSQNIQYF
TGTGCCAGCAGCTCCCAAAACATTCAGTACTTC
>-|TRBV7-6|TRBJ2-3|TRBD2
CASSLSTSGITDTQYF
TGTGCCAGCAGCTTAAGTACTAGCGGGATAACAGATACGCAGTATTTT
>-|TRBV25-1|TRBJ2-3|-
CASSKDSSAGTDTQYF
TGTGCCAGCAGTAAAGACAGTAGTGCTGGCACAGATACGCAGTATTTT
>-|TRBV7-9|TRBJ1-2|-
CASSFEGYGYTF
TGTGCCAGCAGCTTCGAGGGATATGGCTACACCTTC
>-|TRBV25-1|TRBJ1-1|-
CASIPATEAFF
TGTGCCAGCATTCCGGCGACTGAAGCTTTCTTT
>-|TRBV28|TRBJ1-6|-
CASTESRGLFSYNSPLHF
TGTGCCAGCACCGAGAGCCGGGGGCTCTTCTCCTATAATTCACCCCTCCACTTT
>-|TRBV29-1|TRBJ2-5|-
CSVERGSGETQYF
TGCAGCGTTGAACGGGGCTCGGGGGAGACCCAGTACTTC
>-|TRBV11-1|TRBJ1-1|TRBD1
CASSFRQGEIWINTEAFF
TGTGCCAGCAGCTTCCGACAGGGAGAGATTTGGATTAACACTGAAGCTTTCTTT
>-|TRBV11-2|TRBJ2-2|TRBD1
CASSLGDSRTGELFF
TGTGCCAGCAGCTTAGGGGACAGCCGCACCGGGGAGCTGTTTTTT
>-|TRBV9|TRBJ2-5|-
CASSVGLAHQETQYF
TGTGCCAGCAGCGTAGGTCTGGCCCACCAAGAGACCCAGTACTTC
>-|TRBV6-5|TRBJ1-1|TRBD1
CASSYYRGMNTEAFF
TGTGCCAGCAGTTACTACAGGGGGATGAACACTGAAGCTTTCTTT
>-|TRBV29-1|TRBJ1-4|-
CSVGRANEKLFF
TGCAGCGTTGGTAGGGCAAATGAAAAACTGTTTTTT
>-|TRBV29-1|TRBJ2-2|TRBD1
CSVRGTGVRSGGELFF
TGCAGCGTGAGGGGCACAGGGGTGCGTTCCGGCGGGGAGCTGTTTTTT
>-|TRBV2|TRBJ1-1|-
CASSRPVLNTEAFF
TGTGCCAGCAGTCGACCGGTTTTGAACACTGAAGCTTTCTTT
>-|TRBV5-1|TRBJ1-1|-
CASSVYGTEAFF
TGCGCCAGCAGCGTCTACGGGACAGAAGCTTTCTTT
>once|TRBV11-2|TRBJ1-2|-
CASRFRESYGYTF
TGTGCCAGCAGATTTAGGGAGAGCTATGGCTACACCTTC
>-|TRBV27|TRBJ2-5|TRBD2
CASSPLTSVGQETQYF
TGTGCCAGCAGTCCCTTGACTAGCGTGGGTCAAGAGACCCAGTACTTC
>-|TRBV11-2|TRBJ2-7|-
CASRLSGPTPNEQYF
TGTGCCAGCAGACTATCCGGGCCGACACCCAACGAGCAGTACTTC
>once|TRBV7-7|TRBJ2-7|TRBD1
CASSFQAGTGPEQYF
TGTGCCAGCAGCTTCCAAGCGGGGACAGGGCCCGAGCAGTACTTC
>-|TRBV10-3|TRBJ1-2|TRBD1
CAIHPLGGQGVYGYTF
TGTGCCATCCATCCCCTCGGTGGACAGGGAGTCTATGGCTACACCTTC
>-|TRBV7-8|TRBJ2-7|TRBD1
CASSFNWDSYEQYF
TGTGCCAGCAGCTTTAACTGGGACAGCTACGAGCAGTACTTC
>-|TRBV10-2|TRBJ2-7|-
CASSEAPNYEQYF
TGCGCCAGCAGTGAAGCACCCAACTACGAGCAGTACTTC
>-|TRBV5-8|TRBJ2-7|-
CASSLGHGGRGYEQYF
TGTGCCAGCAGCTTGGGGCATGGGGGGCGCGGGTACGAGCAGTACTTC